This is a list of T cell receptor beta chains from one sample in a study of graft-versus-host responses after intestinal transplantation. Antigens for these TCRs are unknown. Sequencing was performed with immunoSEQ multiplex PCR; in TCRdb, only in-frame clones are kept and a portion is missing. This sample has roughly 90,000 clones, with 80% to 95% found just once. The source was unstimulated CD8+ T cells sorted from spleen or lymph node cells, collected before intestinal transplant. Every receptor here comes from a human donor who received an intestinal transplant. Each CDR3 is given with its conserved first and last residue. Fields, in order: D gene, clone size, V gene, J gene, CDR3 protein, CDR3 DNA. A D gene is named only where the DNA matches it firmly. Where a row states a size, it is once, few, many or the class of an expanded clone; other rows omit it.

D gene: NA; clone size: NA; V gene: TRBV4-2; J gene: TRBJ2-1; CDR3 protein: CASSQDPEGPPDNEQFF; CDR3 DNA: TGTGCCAGCAGCCAAGATCCGGAGGGCCCTCCGGACAATGAGCAGTTCTTC
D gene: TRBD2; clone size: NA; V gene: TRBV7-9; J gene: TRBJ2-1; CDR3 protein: CASSFWGSGNYNEQFF; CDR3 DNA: TGTGCCAGCAGCTTCTGGGGTAGCGGGAACTACAATGAGCAGTTCTTC
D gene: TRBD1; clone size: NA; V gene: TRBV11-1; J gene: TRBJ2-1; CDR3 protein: CASSPGQGYNEQFF; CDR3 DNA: TGTGCCAGCAGCCCGGGACAGGGCTACAATGAGCAGTTCTTC
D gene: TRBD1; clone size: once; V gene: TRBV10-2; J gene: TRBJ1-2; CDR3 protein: CASSESGDSYGYTF; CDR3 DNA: TGCGCCAGCAGTGAGTCGGGGGACAGCTATGGCTACACCTTC
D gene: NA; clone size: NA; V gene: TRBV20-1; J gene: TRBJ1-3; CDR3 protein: CSAPFSGTIYF; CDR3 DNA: TGCAGTGCCCCGTTCTCTGGCACCATATATTTT
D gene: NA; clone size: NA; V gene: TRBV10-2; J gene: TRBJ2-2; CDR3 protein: CASSESVGPPAGELFF; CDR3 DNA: TGCGCCAGCAGTGAGTCGGTCGGGCCTCCCGCCGGGGAGCTGTTTTTT
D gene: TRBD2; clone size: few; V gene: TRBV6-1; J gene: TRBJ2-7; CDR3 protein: CASSEMSGGVYEQYF; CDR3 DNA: TGTGCCAGCAGTGAAATGAGCGGGGGGGTATACGAGCAGTACTTC
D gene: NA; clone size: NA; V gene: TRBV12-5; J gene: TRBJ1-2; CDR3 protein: CASGLDRGYGYTF; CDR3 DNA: TGTGCTAGTGGTTTGGACCGGGGGTATGGCTACACCTTC
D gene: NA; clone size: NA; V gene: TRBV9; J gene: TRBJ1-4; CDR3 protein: CASSVASGINEKLFF; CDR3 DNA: TGTGCCAGCAGCGTAGCTTCTGGAATAAATGAAAAACTGTTTTTT
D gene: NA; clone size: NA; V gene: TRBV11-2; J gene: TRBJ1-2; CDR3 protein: CASSLEADSTNYGYTF; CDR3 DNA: TGTGCCAGCAGCCTAGAGGCCGACAGTACTAACTATGGCTACACCTTC
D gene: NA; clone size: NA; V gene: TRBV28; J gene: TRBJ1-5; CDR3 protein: CASSQKGAQQQPQHF; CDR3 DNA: TGTGCCAGCAGCCAAAAAGGGGCCCAGCAGCAGCCCCAGCATTTT
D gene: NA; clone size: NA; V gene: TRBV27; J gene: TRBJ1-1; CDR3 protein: CASSLQSGGYTEAFF; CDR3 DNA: TGTGCCAGCAGTTTACAGTCGGGGGGCTACACTGAAGCTTTCTTT
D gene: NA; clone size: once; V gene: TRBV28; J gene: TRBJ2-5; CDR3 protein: CASSLSWEQGETQYF; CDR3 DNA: TGTGCCAGCAGTTTATCGTGGGAGCAGGGGGAGACCCAGTACTTC
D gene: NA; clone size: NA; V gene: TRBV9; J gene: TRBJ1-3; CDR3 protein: CASSVAGGAGNTIYF; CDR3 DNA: TGTGCCAGCAGCGTAGCCGGGGGGGCGGGAAACACCATATATTTT
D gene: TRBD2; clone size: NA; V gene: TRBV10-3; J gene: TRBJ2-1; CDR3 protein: CAISEEGLAGRDEQFF; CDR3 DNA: TGTGCCATCAGTGAAGAGGGGTTAGCGGGAAGAGATGAGCAGTTCTTC
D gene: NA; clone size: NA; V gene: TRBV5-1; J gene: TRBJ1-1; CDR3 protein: CASSLEGEFNTEAFF; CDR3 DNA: TGCGCCAGCAGCTTGGAGGGGGAGTTCAACACTGAAGCTTTCTTT
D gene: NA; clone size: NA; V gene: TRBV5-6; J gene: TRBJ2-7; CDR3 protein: CASSSSEQYF; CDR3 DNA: TGTGCCAGCAGTTCTTCCGAGCAGTACTTC
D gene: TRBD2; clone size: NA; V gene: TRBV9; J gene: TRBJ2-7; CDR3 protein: CASGRLAGDEQYF; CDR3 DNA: TGTGCCAGCGGGAGACTAGCGGGGGACGAGCAGTACTTC
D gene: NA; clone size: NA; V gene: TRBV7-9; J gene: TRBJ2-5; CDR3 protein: CASSLVWQGMETQYF; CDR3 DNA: TGTGCCAGCAGCTTAGTCTGGCAGGGGATGGAGACCCAGTACTTC
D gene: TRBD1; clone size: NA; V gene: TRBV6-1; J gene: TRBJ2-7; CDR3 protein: CASGPGQGYRYEQYF; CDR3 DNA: TGTGCCAGCGGACCGGGACAGGGCTATCGGTACGAGCAGTACTTC
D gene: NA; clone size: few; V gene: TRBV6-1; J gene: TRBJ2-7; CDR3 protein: CASSHGLPGSYEQYF; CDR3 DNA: TGTGCCAGCAGTCACGGACTACCTGGTTCCTACGAGCAGTACTTC
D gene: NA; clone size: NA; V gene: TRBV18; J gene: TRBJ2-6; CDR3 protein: CASSDFSSGANVLTF; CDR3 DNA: TGTGCCAGCTCAGATTTCTCCTCTGGGGCCAACGTCCTGACTTTC
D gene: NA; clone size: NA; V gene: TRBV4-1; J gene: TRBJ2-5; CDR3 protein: CASSQDRGDGNLETQYF; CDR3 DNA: TGCGCCAGCAGCCAAGATCGAGGTGACGGGAACTTGGAGACCCAGTACTTC
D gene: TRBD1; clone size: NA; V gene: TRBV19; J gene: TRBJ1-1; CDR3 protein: CASRRTGEITGTEAFF; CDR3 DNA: TGTGCCAGCCGACGGACAGGGGAAATCACGGGCACTGAAGCTTTCTTT
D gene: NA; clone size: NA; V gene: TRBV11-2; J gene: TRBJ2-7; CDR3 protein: CASSLGGDIPYEQYF; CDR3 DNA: TGTGCCAGCAGCTTAGGTGGGGACATCCCCTACGAGCAGTACTTC
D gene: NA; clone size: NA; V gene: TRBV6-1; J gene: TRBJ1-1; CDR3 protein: CASRGWGGDTEAFF; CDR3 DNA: TGTGCCAGCCGAGGGTGGGGGGGAGACACTGAAGCTTTCTTT
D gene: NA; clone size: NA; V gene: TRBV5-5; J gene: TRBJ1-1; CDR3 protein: CASSDGQAAEAFF; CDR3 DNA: TGTGCCAGCAGCGACGGGCAGGCCGCTGAAGCTTTCTTT
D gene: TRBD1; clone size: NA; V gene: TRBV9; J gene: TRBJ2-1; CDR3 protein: CASSSGQGAGEQFF; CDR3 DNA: TGTGCCAGCAGCTCGGGACAGGGGGCAGGGGAGCAGTTCTTC
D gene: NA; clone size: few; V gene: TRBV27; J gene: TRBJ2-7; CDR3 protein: CASGTGLTSYEQYF; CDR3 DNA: TGTGCCAGCGGGACCGGACTGACCTCCTACGAGCAGTACTTC
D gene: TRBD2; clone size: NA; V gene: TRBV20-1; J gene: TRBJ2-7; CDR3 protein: CSVLAGNEQYF; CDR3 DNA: TGCAGTGTACTAGCGGGAAACGAGCAGTACTTC
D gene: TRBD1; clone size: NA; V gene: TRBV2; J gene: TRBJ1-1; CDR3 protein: CASSEPDRDFGAEAFF; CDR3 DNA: TGTGCCAGCAGTGAACCGGACAGGGATTTTGGGGCTGAAGCTTTCTTT
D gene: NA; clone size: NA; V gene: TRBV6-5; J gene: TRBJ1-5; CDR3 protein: CASRGQGPNQPQHF; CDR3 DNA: TGTGCCAGCCGTGGTCAGGGCCCCAATCAGCCCCAGCATTTT
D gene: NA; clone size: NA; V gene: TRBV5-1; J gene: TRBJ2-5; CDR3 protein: CASSLELLASQETQYF; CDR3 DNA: TGCGCCAGCAGCTTGGAACTTCTAGCGTCTCAAGAGACCCAGTACTTC
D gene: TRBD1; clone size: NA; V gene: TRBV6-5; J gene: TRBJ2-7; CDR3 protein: CASSYGQGGYYEQYF; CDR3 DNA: TGTGCCAGCAGTTACGGACAGGGGGGATACTACGAGCAGTACTTC
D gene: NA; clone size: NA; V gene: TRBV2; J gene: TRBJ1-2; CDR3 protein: CASRGLEGYTF; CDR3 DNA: TGTGCCAGCAGGGGACTAGAGGGCTACACCTTC
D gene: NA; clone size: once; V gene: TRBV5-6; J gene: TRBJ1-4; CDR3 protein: CASSFRVVNEKLFF; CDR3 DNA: TGTGCCAGCAGCTTCCGGGTCGTTAATGAAAAACTGTTTTTT
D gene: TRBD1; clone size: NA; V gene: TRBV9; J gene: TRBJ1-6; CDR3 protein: CASSRSGQVGSPLHF; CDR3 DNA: TGTGCCAGCAGCAGATCTGGACAGGTCGGCTCACCCCTCCACTTT
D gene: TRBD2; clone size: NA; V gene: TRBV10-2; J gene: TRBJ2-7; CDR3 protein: CASSAPATSGRPYEQYF; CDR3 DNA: TGCGCCAGCAGTGCTCCAGCGACTAGCGGGAGACCCTACGAGCAGTACTTC
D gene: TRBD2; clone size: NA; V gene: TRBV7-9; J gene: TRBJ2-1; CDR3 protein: CASSQNLAGGVYNEQFF; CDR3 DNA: TGTGCCAGCAGCCAAAACTTAGCGGGAGGCGTCTACAATGAGCAGTTCTTC
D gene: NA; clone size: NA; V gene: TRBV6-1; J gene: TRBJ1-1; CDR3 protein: CASSEVPSAFF; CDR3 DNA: TGTGCCAGCAGTGAAGTCCCAAGCGCTTTCTTT
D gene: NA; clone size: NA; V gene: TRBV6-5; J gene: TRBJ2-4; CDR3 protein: CASSSADQNIQYF; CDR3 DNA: TGTGCCAGCAGTTCGGCTGACCAAAACATTCAGTACTTC
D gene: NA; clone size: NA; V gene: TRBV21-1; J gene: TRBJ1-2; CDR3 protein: CASKQGTGKIYGYTF; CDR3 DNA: TGTGCCAGCAAACAAGGGACAGGGAAGATATATGGCTACACCTTC
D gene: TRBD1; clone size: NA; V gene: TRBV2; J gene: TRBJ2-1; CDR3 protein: CASSIGTGELNEQFF; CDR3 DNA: TGTGCCAGCAGTATCGGGACAGGGGAATTGAATGAGCAGTTCTTC
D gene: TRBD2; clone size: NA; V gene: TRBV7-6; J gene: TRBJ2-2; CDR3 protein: CASSLGWTSSTGELFF; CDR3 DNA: TGTGCCAGCAGCTTAGGGTGGACTAGCTCCACCGGGGAGCTGTTTTTT